Included here is one TCR beta chain sequence, with context. As yet, its antigen is unknown. Orbital computed tomography, thyroid ultrasound, serum thyroxine and TRAb, and clinical symptoms together informed the diagnoses. Amplified TCR beta CDR3 regions derived from RNA transcripts. The TCR CDR3 first-round RT-PCR relied on the HTBI primer set. From the multiplex PCR reads, TCRdb called clonotypes with MiXCR, one entry per CDR3 protein. Of about 560,000 distinct CDR3 sequences in the sample, around 17% are singletons; the top ten hold under 20%. This sample is drawn from a study of T cells in Graves' hyperthyroidism and ophthalmopathy. Study-level background: Staff took peripheral blood when the initial diagnosis was made, before any treatment began. Study-wide findings and caveats: Expanded thyroid clonotypes (above 0.001) were mostly also found in blood.

The V and J ends lost 3 bases and 4 bases respectively, with 12 bases between them. The CDR3 has 15 amino acids. Germline-derived CDR1 and CDR2 are LNHDA and SQIVND (reference sequence). This sequence was found in a woman under 30 with Graves' hyperthyroidism. The specimen was blood. The chain combines TRBV19 with TRBJ2-2, with no clear D. The CDR3 is CASSIAAAGTGELFF. The CDR3 coding sequence is TGTGCCAGTAGTATTGCCGCGGCAGGCACCGGGGAGCTGTTTTTT.